The 27 T cell receptor beta chains given below trace back to one sample, sequenced in a study of CD8+CD57+ T cells in acquired aplastic anemia. Whoever was chosen for sequencing had shown CD8+CD57+ cell expansion by flow cytometry. Findings and caveats of the study: Reduced diversity was recorded for CD8+CD57+ cells relative to total CD4+ and CD8+ pools in patients.

The antigens of these receptors remain unknown. Genomic DNA constituted the template upon which TCR beta VDJ and CDR3 profiling was performed. TCRdb independently ran MiXCR on the reads; one entry per CDR3 protein. The sample records some 16,000 distinct CDR3 sequences, approximately 38% being singletons. Sequenced: CD8+CD57+ T cells sorted from PBMCs. Regarding subset: bead-enriched CD8+CD57+ effector memory T cells from SAA patients. The receptors here all came from a human donor with aplastic anemia.

The chain uses TRBV15 and TRBJ1-5; no definite D call. V shed 7 bases and J shed 0 bases, with 7 bases lying between them. CDR3 length: 13 amino acids. CDR1 is LNHNV, CDR2 YYDKDF, per germline (reference sequence). CDR3 DNA: TGTGCCACCACCGACTATAGCAATCAGCCCCAGCATTTT. This gives the protein CATTDYSNQPQHF.

The table lists this clonotype with a few counts. The chain employs TRBV7-9 and TRBJ2-7; TRBD1 matches at 9 bases. V lost 5 bases and J lost 2; bases outside the gene matches: 4. Germline CDR1 is SEHNR and CDR2 is FQNEAQ (reference sequence). This CDR3 region has 14 residues. In DNA form, the CDR3 reads TGTGCCAGCAGCGGGACAGGGATGACCTACGAGCAGTACTTC. Translated: CASSGTGMTYEQYF. Supplemented by reference TRBV7-9 and TRBJ2-7, the full variable domain reads DTGVSQNPRHKITKRGQNVTFRCDPISEHNRLYWYRQTLGQGPEFLTYFQNEAQLEKSRLLSDRFSAERPKGSFSTLEIQRTEQGDSAMYLCASSGTGMTYEQYFGPGTRLTVT.

The chain joins TRBV2 to TRBJ1-6; D is ambiguous. The V end was cut by 5 bases, the J end by 6 bases, with 11 bases between. The CDR3 extends over 14 amino acids. Germline values: CDR1 SNHLY, CDR2 FYNNEI. CDR3 amino acids: CASSLWQSNSPLHF. The CDR3 region has the DNA TGTGCCAGCAGTTTGTGGCAGAGTAATTCACCCCTCCACTTT.

The V call is TRBV5-1, the J call TRBJ2-3; the match to TRBD1 covers 10 bases. Germline assignment: CDR1 SGHRS and CDR2 YFSETQ. V was clipped by 5 bases and J by 12 bases; unmatched bases: 15. The CDR3 sequence is 15 residues long. The CDR3 bases are TGCGCCAGCAGGTCCGGACAGGGGGGGGACGATGCCCAGTATTTT. This translates into CASRSGQGGDDAQYF. The whole variable domain, filled in from reference TRBV5-1 and TRBJ2-3, reads KAGVTQTPRYLIKTRGQQVTLSCSPISGHRSVSWYQQTPGQGLQFLFEYFSETQRNKGNFPGRFSGRQFSNSRSEMNVSTLELGDSALYLCASRSGQGGDDAQYFGPGTRLTVL.

This clonotype was found a few times. The chain combines TRBV2 with TRBJ1-5; D uncertain. The CDR3 runs 15 residues. Germline-derived CDR1 and CDR2 are SNHLY and FYNNEI. Trimming left V 0 bases short and J 7 bases short, with 13 bases between. The CDR3 nucleotides read TGTGCCAGCAGTGAAGCGCTTCGGGTTGGCCAGCCCCAGCATTTT. Protein product: CASSEALRVGQPQHF.

The chain carries TRBV12-3 or TRBV12-4 and TRBJ1-3; a possible D gene is TRBD1 (5 bases). The CDR3 consists of 16 residues. V lost 7 bases, J lost 0 bases, and 16 bases lay in between. CDR3 sequence (DNA): TGTGCCAGCACCCTATGGGGACTGAACTCTGGAAACACCATATATTTT. This codes for CASTLWGLNSGNTIYF.

The chain employs TRBV11-1 and TRBJ2-5; TRBD2 aligns across 12 bases. The V gene end was trimmed by 2 bases and the J gene end by 5 bases; junction bases not matched to a gene: 9. CDR3 size: 17 residues. Per germline, CDR1 SGHAT and CDR2 FQDESV (reference sequence). The DNA of the CDR3 is TGTGCCAGCAGCTTATCCCCACTAGCGGGAGGTGTGGAGACCCAGTACTTC. Translating gives CASSLSPLAGGVETQYF.

This clonotype was seen ten or more times. CDR3 residues: CAISDSGGYGEQFF. The CDR3 nucleotides read TGTGCCATCAGTGACTCTGGAGGTTATGGTGAGCAGTTCTTC. This rearrangement joins TRBV10-3 to TRBJ2-1; D is perhaps TRBD2 (5 bases). CDR3 length: 14 amino acids. Germline-derived CDR1 and CDR2 are ENHRY and SYGVKD. With 3 bases removed from V and 9 bases from J, the gap between germline ends came to 15 bases.

J is TRBJ2-7 and V is TRBV15; 11 nucleotides agree with TRBD1. The length of the CDR3 is 15 residues. The trim removed 5 bases at V and 6 bases at J, leaving 9 bases unmatched. In germline, CDR1 is LNHNV, CDR2 YYDKDF (reference sequence). Written as DNA, the CDR3 is TGTGCCACCAGCGACCGGACAGGGGGCTGGTTCGAGCAGTACTTC. Translated, it gives CATSDRTGGWFEQYF. The whole variable domain, filled in from reference TRBV15 and TRBJ2-7, reads DAMVIQNPRYQVTQFGKPVTLSCSQTLNHNVMYWYQQKSSQAPKLLFHYYDKDFNNEADTPDNFQSRRPNTSFCFLDIRSPGLGDTAMYLCATSDRTGGWFEQYFGPGTRLTVT.

Turning to this clonotype: Mismatch with germline at one junction end may stem from a read error. The chain recombines TRBV7-2 with TRBJ2-1; possibly TRBD1 for D (6 bases). Germline V CDR1 and CDR2: SGHTA, FQGNSA. The CDR3 runs to 17 residues. DNA for the CDR3: TGTGCCAGCAGCTTAGCGTCAGGGGAGAGCTCCTACAATGAGCAGTCCTTC. It specifies CASSLASGESSYNEQSF.

About this clonotype itself: The junction departs from germline at one end; a sequencing error may be responsible. The chain couples TRBV20-1 to TRBJ2-5; 10 bases fit TRBD2. Germline V lookup: CDR1 DFQATT, CDR2 SNEGSKA (reference sequence). CDR3 length: 15 amino acids. The CDR3 protein is CSATWTSGGEEAQYF. In DNA, the CDR3 is TGCAGTGCTACTTGGACCAGCGGGGGGGAAGAGGCCCAGTACTTC.

As concerns this clonotype: A read error is likely, as this CDR3 ends without the conserved phenylalanine or tryptophan. The chain carries TRBV20-1 and TRBJ1-4; D perhaps matches TRBD1 (6 bases). V dropped 1 base and J dropped 7 bases, with 13 bases sitting between them. The CDR3 spans 14 residues. Germline assignment: CDR1 DFQATT and CDR2 SNEGSKA (reference sequence). DNA of the CDR3: TGCAGTGCTAGAGGAGGGGGTAGGGTTGAAAAACTGTTTTTA. It codes for CSARGGGRVEKLFL.

The rearrangement uses TRBV20-1 and TRBJ2-1, with 10 nucleotides matching TRBD2. The CDR3 contains 15 residues. V shed 8 bases and J 10 bases; nucleotides not matched to a gene: 17. Germline V lookup: CDR1 DFQATT, CDR2 SNEGSKA (reference sequence). The CDR3 reads CSFLPLAGDVMEQFF. The CDR3 DNA reads as TGCAGTTTCCTGCCCCTAGCGGGGGATGTGATGGAGCAGTTCTTC.

J is TRBJ2-3 and V is TRBV2, with D hard to call. Trimming pared 6 bases from V and 3 bases from J, leaving 10 bases between. Germline V gene lookup returns CDR1 SNHLY and CDR2 FYNNEI. This CDR3 is 13 amino acids long. CDR3 sequence (DNA): TGTGCCAGCAGCCAAGTGAATACAGATACGCAGTATTTT. As protein: CASSQVNTDTQYF.

The chain combines TRBV5-6 with TRBJ2-1; no clear D gene. Germline V gives CDR1 SGHDT, CDR2 YYEEEE. This CDR3 region has 14 residues. With 7 bases removed from V and 3 bases from J, the gap between germline ends came to 14 bases. The CDR3 spells CASSPHRGYNEQFF. CDR3 DNA: TGTGCCAGCTCACCTCATCGAGGCTACAATGAGCAGTTCTTC.

The rearrangement links TRBV20-1 to TRBJ2-3, with D possibly TRBD2 on 6 matching bases. The CDR3 contains 14 residues. Germline-derived CDR1 and CDR2 are DFQATT and SNEGSKA (reference sequence). V was trimmed by 6 bases and J by 4 bases, leaving 17 bases between them. In DNA, the CDR3 is TGCAGTGCCTTAGGAGGGGCCGGGTCAGATACGCAGTATTTT. Encoded protein: CSALGGAGSDTQYF.

This clonotype was seen ten or more times. J is TRBJ1-2 and V is TRBV4-1; D is possibly TRBD1 (6 bases). Germline loops: CDR1 MGHRA, CDR2 YSYEKL. The CDR3 is made up of 15 amino acids. Between the trimmed V and J ends, which lost 4 bases and 4 bases, there was a span of 16 bases. The CDR3 reads CASSPGWGRGYGYTF. The DNA for the CDR3 is TGCGCCAGCAGCCCAGGTTGGGGCAGGGGCTATGGCTACACCTTC.

This chain connects TRBV29-1 to TRBJ2-7, with 9 bases matching TRBD1. V lost 6 bases, J lost 2 bases, and 8 bases stayed unmatched. CDR3 length equals 14 residues. Germline CDR1 reads SQVTM; CDR2 reads ANQGSEA. For the CDR3, the DNA is TGCAGCGTCGACCCGGGACAGGGCGCCTACGAGCAGTACTTC. It encodes CSVDPGQGAYEQYF.

The rearrangement links TRBV7-3 to TRBJ2-7; TRBD2 agrees at 9 bases. After removal of 5 bases from V and 1 base from J, the junction contained 6 bases not matched to a gene. CDR1 and CDR2 from the germline V gene are SGHTA and FQGTGA. This CDR3 has 15 residues. CDR3 sequence: CASSLAGRTSYEQYF. The CDR3, as DNA: TGTGCCAGCAGCCTAGCGGGGAGGACGTCCTACGAGCAGTACTTC.

The genes are TRBV20-1 and TRBJ1-2, with 9 bases fitting TRBD1. The CDR3 consists of 14 residues. V was pared by 1 base and J by 4 bases, with 4 bases of the junction left unmatched. CDR1 DFQATT and CDR2 SNEGSKA come from the germline V gene (reference sequence). DNA of the CDR3: TGCAGTGCTAGAGTGACAGGGGGGACCTATGGCTACACCTTC. It yields the protein CSARVTGGTYGYTF.

V is TRBV24-1 and J is TRBJ1-4; 7 bases map to TRBD1. CDR3 length: 15 residues. With 2 bases clipped from V and 8 bases from J, the junction kept 7 bases outside the gene matches. The germline gives CDR1 KGHDR, CDR2 SFDVKD. The chain's CDR3 is CATSDSRQGGEKLFF. The CDR3 DNA is TGTGCCACCAGTGATTCGAGACAGGGAGGCGAAAAACTGTTTTTT.

This CDR3 reads CASSPDTQDNTIYF. CDR3 nucleotide sequence: TGCGCCAGCAGCCCCGATACACAGGACAACACCATATATTTT. This rearrangement joins TRBV5-1 to TRBJ1-3, with D possibly matching TRBD1 (5 bases). This CDR3 is built from 14 residues. CDR1 is SGHRS, CDR2 YFSETQ, per germline. The V gene lost 4 bases and the J gene lost 7 bases, with 15 bases spanning the gap.

The CDR3 DNA sequence: TGTGCCAGCAAGGGCCGGGACACAACGAACACTGAAGCTTTCTTT. Its protein is CASKGRDTTNTEAFF. V is TRBV7-8 and J is TRBJ1-1, with D tentatively TRBD1 (6 bases). V dropped 7 bases and J dropped 1 base, with 16 bases sitting between them. The CDR3 spans 15 residues. The germline V gene has CDR1 SGHVS and CDR2 FQNEAQ. Using reference TRBV7-8 and TRBJ1-1 for the parts outside the CDR3, the full variable domain is GAGVSQSPRYKVAKRGQDVALRCDPISGHVSLFWYQQALGQGPEFLTYFQNEAQLDKSGLPSDRFFAERPEGSVSTLKIQRTQQEDSAVYLCASKGRDTTNTEAFFGQGTRLTVV.

The rearrangement uses TRBV20-1 and TRBJ2-3; tentatively, D is TRBD2 (7 bases). The CDR3 loop spans 14 amino acids. Trimming removed 5 bases from V and 5 bases from J, with 17 bases in between. From germline, CDR1 is DFQATT and CDR2 SNEGSKA (reference sequence). The CDR3 here is CSALLGGGVDTQYF. DNA for the CDR3: TGCAGTGCTCTCTTGGGGGGGGGCGTAGATACGCAGTATTTT.

The chain combines TRBV5-1 with TRBJ2-7; TRBD1 aligns across 9 bases. CDR3 length: 14 residues. Trimming removed 3 bases from V and 5 bases from J; junction bases left unmatched: 6. Germline V gene lookup returns CDR1 SGHRS and CDR2 YFSETQ. The CDR3, as DNA: TGCGCCAGCAGCTCCTGGGACAGGGCCGACGAGCAGTACTTC. As protein: CASSSWDRADEQYF.

This clonotype was observed a handful of times. One end of the junction fails to match germline, which may point to a read error. This chain connects TRBV7-7 to TRBJ2-2; 8 bases fit TRBD1. CDR3 length equals 15 residues. Germline V gives CDR1 SSHAT, CDR2 FNYEAQ (reference sequence). The CDR3 loop reads CASSLRTGSVGELFF. The CDR3 region has the DNA TGTGCTAGCAGCTTACGGACAGGGTCTGTCGGGGAGCTGTTTTTT.

This chain links TRBV5-6 with TRBJ1-1, with a weak D call TRBD1 (5 bases). This CDR3 region has 13 residues. Germline CDR1 SGHDT, CDR2 YYEEEE. Trimming left V 2 bases short and J 3 bases short, with 8 bases between. CDR3 sequence (DNA): TGTGCCAGCAGCTTACTGGGGGACACTGAAGCTTTCTTT. Translated: CASSLLGDTEAFF.